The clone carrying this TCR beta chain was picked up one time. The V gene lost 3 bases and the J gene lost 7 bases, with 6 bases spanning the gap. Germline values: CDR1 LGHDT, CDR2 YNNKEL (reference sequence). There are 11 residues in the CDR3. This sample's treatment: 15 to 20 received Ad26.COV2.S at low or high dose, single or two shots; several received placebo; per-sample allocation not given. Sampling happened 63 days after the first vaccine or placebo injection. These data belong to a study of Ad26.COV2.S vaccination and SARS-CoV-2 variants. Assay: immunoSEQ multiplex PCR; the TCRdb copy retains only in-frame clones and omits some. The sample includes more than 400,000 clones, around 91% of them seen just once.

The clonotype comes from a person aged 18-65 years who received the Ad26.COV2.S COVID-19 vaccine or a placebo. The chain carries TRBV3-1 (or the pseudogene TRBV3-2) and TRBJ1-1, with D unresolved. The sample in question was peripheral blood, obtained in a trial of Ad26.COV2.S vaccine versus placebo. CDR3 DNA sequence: TGTGCCAGCAGCCACTCTTATGAAGCTTTCTTT. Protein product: CASSHSYEAFF.